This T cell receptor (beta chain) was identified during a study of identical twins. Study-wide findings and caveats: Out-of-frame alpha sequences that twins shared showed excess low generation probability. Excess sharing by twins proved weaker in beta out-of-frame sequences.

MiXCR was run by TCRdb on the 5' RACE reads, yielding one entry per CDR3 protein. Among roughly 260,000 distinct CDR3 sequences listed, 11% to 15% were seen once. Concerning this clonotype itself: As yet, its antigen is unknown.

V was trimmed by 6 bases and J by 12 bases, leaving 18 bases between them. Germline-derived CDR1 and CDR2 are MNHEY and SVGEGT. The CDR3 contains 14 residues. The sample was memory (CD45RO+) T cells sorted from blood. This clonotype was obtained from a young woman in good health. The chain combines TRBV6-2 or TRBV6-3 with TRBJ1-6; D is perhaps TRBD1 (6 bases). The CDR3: CASSHGQSPGPLHF. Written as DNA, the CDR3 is TGTGCCAGCAGCCACGGACAGAGCCCCGGACCCCTCCACTTT.